One T cell receptor beta chain is described in this entry. The antigen this receptor binds is unknown. Base qualities are missing; no much larger clone stands one base away. To test the sensitivity and accuracy of the pipeline, known numbers of KT2, a T cell clone whose TCR had already been sequenced, were spiked into unfractionated PBMC. A range of KT2-to-PBMC ratios was set up by mixing KT2 cells into a fixed number of PBMC. These data come from a study of quantifying T cell responses using KT2 cells (dated by TCRdb to about 2017). Regarding the research as a whole: RNA was DNase-treated and reverse transcribed with TCR alpha and beta constant-region primers, mostly using SuperScript III. Under optimum conditions, the T4 ligation step was estimated to exceed 9% efficiency. To prevent over-amplification, PCR2 was performed as a SYBR Green qPCR and halted at a predetermined fluorescence threshold.

The library came from UMI-ligation and nested PCR. T4 RNA ligase 1 was used to ligate a single-stranded oligonucleotide containing the Illumina SP2 sequence and a UMI to the 3' end of the cDNA. PCR1 used around 4 cycles (98 degrees C 15 s, 69 degrees C 30 s, 72 degrees C 40 s), and the beta primer was an equimolar mix of RC1.1 and RC1.2 that covered TRBC1 and TRBC2. Starting at PCR2, the TCR alpha and beta chains were handled separately, and sample indices and Illumina adaptors were added. Placed after an 8-base spacer, the UMI was made up of 12 random nucleotides arranged as two hexamers with a spacer between them. Libraries were sequenced on an Illumina MiSeq using v2 2x251 paired-end chemistry, with around 12 samples typically included per run. To increase diversity, roughly 5-7% PhiX DNA was added to each sequencing library. The authors processed their data as follows. Raw reads were converted to FASTQ with bcl2fastq and demultiplexed by dual indices using Demultiplexor. V and J genes were assigned by Decombinator through tag matching, with a single base-pair mismatch being allowed. Collapsinator used UMIs to correct both sequencing errors and frequency errors arising from PCR heterogeneity. CDR3Translator converted Decombinator identifiers into nucleotide sequence, translated that sequence into amino acids, and extracted CDR3 based on C- and N-terminal motifs. Each distinct KT2 TCR was counted as a cluster of KT2 sequences sharing one unique molecular identifier. TCRdb reran the public reads through fastp at Q25 and MiXCR, keeping productive beta chains. Duplicate CDR3 protein sequences are folded into a single record with the most common DNA and genes. The V and J calls and clone size come from TCRdb's table, not from the authors' own analysis. Counted in this sample were fewer than 45,000 distinct CDR3 sequences; over 15% of them appeared once. Clones ranked in the top ten supply roughly two fifths of the sample.

Findings and caveats that apply to the study as a whole: The study did not include a side-by-side comparison of this pipeline with other TCR sequencing techniques. The numbers of KT2 alpha and beta sequences increased linearly with the number of input KT2 cells across several orders of magnitude. Saturation in the detection of KT2 sequences was observed at very high KT2 spike-in numbers. KT2 sequences were still detected at the lowest spike-in tested, roughly one KT2 cell per 100,000 PBMC.

The CDR3 goes from the cysteine to the phenylalanine over 15 residues. The kept DNA is CDR3 alone, 45 bases in frame from the first base. CDR1 and CDR2, per the germline V gene (reference sequence), are SEHNR and FQNEAQ. Trimming removed 5 bases from V and 5 bases from J, leaving 15 bases between the germline ends. The source is a human donor. The chain was built from TRBV7-9 and TRBJ1-4; the D gene is possibly TRBD1, with 5 bases matching. The source material was PBMCs spiked with cells of the T cell clone KT2. Here the CDR3 is given as CASSKEQVINEKLFF. The base sequence is TGTGCCAGCAGCAAGGAACAGGTGATAAATGAAAAACTGTTTTTT.